The 11 T cell receptor beta chains reported below all come from one sample, sequenced in a study of blood T cells in healthy people across ages. A sample-barcoded 5' primer and a J-beta primer mix were used in a second PCR of roughly 7 to 11 cycles. TCRdb reprocessed the 5' RACE reads with MiXCR, giving one entry per CDR3 protein. The table records 550,000 to 750,000 distinct CDR3 sequences, approximately 21% of them present only once. Sequenced sample: blood. The receptor source for this set is a man in his 70s in good health.

The chain links TRBV7-2 to TRBJ1-3, with D unclear. Trimming removed 5 bases from V and 7 bases from J, with 9 bases in between. The CDR3 is 12 amino acids. Germline CDR1 and CDR2: SGHTA and FQGNSA. The CDR3 nucleotides read TGTGCCAGCAGCCCCAACGGGAACACCATATATTTT. Protein product: CASSPNGNTIYF.

The sample holds a few counts of this clonotype. This rearrangement joins TRBV12-3 or TRBV12-4 to TRBJ1-6, with D uncertain. Trimming shortened V by 3 bases and J by 5 bases, and 5 bases separated the two germline ends. CDR3 length equals 13 residues. CDR3 region: CASSFNDNSPLHF. The CDR3 DNA reads TGTGCCAGCAGTTTCAACGATAATTCACCCCTCCACTTT.

This clonotype appeared a few times. This chain joins TRBV4-1 and TRBJ2-7; TRBD1 might be the D (5 bases). Looked up from germline, CDR1 is MGHRA and CDR2 is YSYEKL. Trimming took off 0 bases at V and 1 base at J, with 10 bases between the two ends. CDR3 length equals 15 residues. As DNA, the CDR3 is TGCGCCAGCAGCCAAGACGGCAGGGCATCCTACGAGCAGTACTTC. Translating it yields CASSQDGRASYEQYF.

This clonotype was recorded a few times. This chain joins TRBV4-3 and TRBJ1-6; D unclear. The CDR3 runs to 15 residues. Germline CDR1 reads LGHNA; CDR2 reads YSLEER. With 0 bases removed from V and 9 bases from J, the gap between germline ends came to 12 bases. In DNA form, the CDR3 reads TGCGCCAGCAGCCAAGATCGAGACGGGATTTCACCCCTCCACTTT. It codes for CASSQDRDGISPLHF.

This clonotype was recorded a few times. The rearrangement uses TRBV29-1 and TRBJ2-7, with 7 nucleotides matching TRBD2. The germline V gene encodes CDR1 SQVTM and CDR2 ANQGSEA. V lost 4 bases and J lost 2; bases outside the gene matches: 5. The CDR3 extends over 13 amino acids. CDR3 bases: TGCAGCGTTGCCAGCGGGGCCCCCTACGAGCAGTACTTC. It encodes CSVASGAPYEQYF.

This chain links TRBV5-1 with TRBJ1-1, with unresolved D. This CDR3 has 13 residues. CDR1 SGHRS and CDR2 YFSETQ come from the germline V gene. V was clipped by 5 bases and J by 5 bases, with 13 bases between them. The CDR3 DNA reads TGCGCCAGCAGTAGGAATTCGGGGACTGAAGCTTTCTTT. Amino acids: CASSRNSGTEAFF.

This clonotype appeared a few times. J is TRBJ1-2 and V is TRBV5-1; D remains unclear. Germline V gene lookup returns CDR1 SGHRS and CDR2 YFSETQ. The CDR3 runs to 14 residues. Trimming took off 0 bases at V and 4 bases at J, with 10 bases between the two ends. CDR3 loop: CASSLDSATYGYTF. CDR3 nucleotides: TGCGCCAGCAGCTTGGACAGTGCAACCTATGGCTACACCTTC.

This chain joins TRBV5-1 and TRBJ2-7; TRBD1 matches 9 bases. CDR1 is SGHRS, CDR2 YFSETQ, per germline. The length of the CDR3 is 14 residues. The J segment lost 1 base and the V segment lost 5 bases, leaving 4 bases of the junction unmatched. The CDR3 nucleotides read TGCGCCAGCAGTCAACAGGGGGCTTCCTACGAGCAGTACTTC. Translation gives CASSQQGASYEQYF.

This clonotype was detected many times. The chain is built from TRBV2 and TRBJ2-5, with 11 bases fitting TRBD2. The ends lost 10 bases at V and 1 base at J; junction bases unmatched: 8. This CDR3 spans 15 amino acids. Germline V lookup: CDR1 SNHLY, CDR2 FYNNEI. The CDR3 DNA follows: TGTGCCACAGGACTAGCGGGTGCACCCCAAGAGACCCAGTACTTC. This encodes CATGLAGAPQETQYF.

In its sample, this clonotype was seen many times. The gene calls are TRBV29-1 and TRBJ2-7, with D possibly being TRBD1 or TRBD2 (5 bases each). V lost 1 base to trimming and J lost 6 bases, with 13 bases between them. The CDR3 totals 13 residues. Germline CDR1 reads SQVTM; CDR2 reads ANQGSEA. CDR3 nucleotide sequence: TGCAGCGTTGAAGTCAGAGGGGCCAGCGAGCAGTACTTC. It translates to CSVEVRGASEQYF.

The V call is TRBV25-1, the J call TRBJ1-5; D may be TRBD1 (5 bases). The CDR3 loop spans 14 amino acids. Per the germline V gene, CDR1 is MGHDK and CDR2 is SYGVNS. The V gene lost 2 bases and the J gene lost 5 bases, with 10 bases spanning the gap. CDR3 region: CASSEQGKYQPQHF. DNA of the CDR3: TGTGCCAGCAGTGAACAGGGAAAGTATCAGCCCCAGCATTTT.